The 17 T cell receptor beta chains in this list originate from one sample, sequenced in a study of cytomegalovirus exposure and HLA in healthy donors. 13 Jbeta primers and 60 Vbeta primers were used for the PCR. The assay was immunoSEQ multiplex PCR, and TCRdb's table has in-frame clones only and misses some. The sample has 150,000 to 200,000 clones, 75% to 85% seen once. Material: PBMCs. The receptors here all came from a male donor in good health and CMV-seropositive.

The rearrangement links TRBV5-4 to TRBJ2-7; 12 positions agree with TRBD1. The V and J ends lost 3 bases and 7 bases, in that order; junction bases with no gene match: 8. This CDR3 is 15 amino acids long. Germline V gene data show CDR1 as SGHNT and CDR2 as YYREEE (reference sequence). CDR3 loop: CASSWDRGLSGEQYF. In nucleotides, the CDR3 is TGTGCCAGCAGCTGGGACAGGGGGCTCTCAGGAGAGCAGTACTTC.

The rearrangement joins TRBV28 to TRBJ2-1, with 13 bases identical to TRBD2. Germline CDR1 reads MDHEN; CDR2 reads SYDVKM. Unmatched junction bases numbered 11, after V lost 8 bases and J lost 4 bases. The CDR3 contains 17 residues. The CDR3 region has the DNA TGTGCCAGCGGGTCTTGGACTAGCGGGAGTTCATACAATGAGCAGTTCTTC. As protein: CASGSWTSGSSYNEQFF.

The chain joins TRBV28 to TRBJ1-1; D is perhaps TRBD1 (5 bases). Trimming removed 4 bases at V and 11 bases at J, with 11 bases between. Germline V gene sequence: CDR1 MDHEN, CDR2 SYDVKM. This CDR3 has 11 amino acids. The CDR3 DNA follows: TGTGCCAGCAGTTCACAAGGGGTCGCTTTCTTT. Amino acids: CASSSQGVAFF. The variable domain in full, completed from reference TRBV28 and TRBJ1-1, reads DVKVTQSSRYLVKRTGEKVFLECVQDMDHENMFWYRQDPGLGLRLIYFSYDVKMKEKGDIPEGYSVSREKKERFSLILESASTNQTSMYLCASSSQGVAFFGQGTRLTVV.

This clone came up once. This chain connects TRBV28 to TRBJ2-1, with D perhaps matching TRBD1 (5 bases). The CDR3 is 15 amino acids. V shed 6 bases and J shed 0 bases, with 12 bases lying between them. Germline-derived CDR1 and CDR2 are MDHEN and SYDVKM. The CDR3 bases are TGTGCCAGCAGCCCTCCGGACAACTCCTACAATGAGCAGTTCTTC. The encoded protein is CASSPPDNSYNEQFF.

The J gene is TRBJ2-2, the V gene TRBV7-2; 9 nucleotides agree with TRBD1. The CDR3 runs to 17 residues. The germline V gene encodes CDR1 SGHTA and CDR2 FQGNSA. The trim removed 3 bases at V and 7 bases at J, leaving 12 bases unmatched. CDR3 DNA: TGTGCCAGCAGCTTCGACGAACGGACAGGGGCGGTCGGGGAGCTGTTTTTT. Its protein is CASSFDERTGAVGELFF.

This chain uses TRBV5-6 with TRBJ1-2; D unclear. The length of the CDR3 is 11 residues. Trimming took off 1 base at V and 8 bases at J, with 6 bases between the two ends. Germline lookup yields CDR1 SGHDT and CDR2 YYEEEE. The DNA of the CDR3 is TGTGCCAGCAGCTTGCAGAAGGGCTACACCTTC. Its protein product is CASSLQKGYTF.

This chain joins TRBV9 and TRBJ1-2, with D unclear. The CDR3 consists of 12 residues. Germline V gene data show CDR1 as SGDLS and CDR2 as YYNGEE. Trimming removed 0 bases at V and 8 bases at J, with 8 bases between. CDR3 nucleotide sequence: TGTGCCAGCAGCGTAGAGAGGTGGGGCTACACCTTC. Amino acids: CASSVERWGYTF. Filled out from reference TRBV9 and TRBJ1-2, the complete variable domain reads DSGVTQTPKHLITATGQRVTLRCSPRSGDLSVYWYQQSLDQGLQFLIQYYNGEERAKGNILERFSAQQFPDLHSELNLSSLELGDSALYFCASSVERWGYTFGSGTRLTVV.

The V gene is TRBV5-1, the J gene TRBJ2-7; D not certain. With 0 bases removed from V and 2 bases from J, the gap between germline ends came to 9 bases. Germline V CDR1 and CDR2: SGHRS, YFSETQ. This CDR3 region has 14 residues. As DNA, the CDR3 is TGCGCCAGCAGCTTGGAGGCAGGAACCTACGAGCAGTACTTC. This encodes CASSLEAGTYEQYF.

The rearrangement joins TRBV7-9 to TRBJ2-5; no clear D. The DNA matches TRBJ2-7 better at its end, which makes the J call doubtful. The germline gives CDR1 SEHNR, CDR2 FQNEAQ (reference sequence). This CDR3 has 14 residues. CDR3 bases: TGTGCCAGCAGCTTAGCCGGTAGTTTCTACGAGCAGTACTTC. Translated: CASSLAGSFYEQYF.

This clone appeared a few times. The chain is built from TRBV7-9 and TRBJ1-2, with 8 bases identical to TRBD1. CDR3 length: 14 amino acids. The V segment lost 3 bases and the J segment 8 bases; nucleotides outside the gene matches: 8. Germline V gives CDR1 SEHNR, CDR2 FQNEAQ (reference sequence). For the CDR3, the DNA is TGTGCCAGCAGCTTCGGACAGGGAGTAGAGGGCTACACCTTC. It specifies CASSFGQGVEGYTF.

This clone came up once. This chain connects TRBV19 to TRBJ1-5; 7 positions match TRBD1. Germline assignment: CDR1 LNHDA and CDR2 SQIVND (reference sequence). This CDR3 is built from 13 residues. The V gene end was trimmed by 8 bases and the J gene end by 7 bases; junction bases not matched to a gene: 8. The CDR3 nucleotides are TGTGCCAGTTTTGGAGGGGGCCGGCAGCCCCAGCATTTT. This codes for CASFGGGRQPQHF.

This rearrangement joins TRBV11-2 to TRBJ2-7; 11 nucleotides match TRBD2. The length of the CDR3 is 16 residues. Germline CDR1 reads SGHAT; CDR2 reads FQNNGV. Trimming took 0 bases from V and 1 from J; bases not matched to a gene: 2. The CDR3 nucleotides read TGTGCCAGCAGCTTAGATGGACTAGCGGGTTCCTACGAGCAGTACTTC. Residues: CASSLDGLAGSYEQYF. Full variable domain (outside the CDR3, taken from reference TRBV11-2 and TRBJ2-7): EAGVAQSPRYKIIEKRQSVAFWCNPISGHATLYWYQQILGQGPKLLIQFQNNGVVDDSQLPKDRFSAERLKGVDSTLKIQPAKLEDSAVYLCASSLDGLAGSYEQYFGPGTRLTVT.

The DNA of the CDR3 is TGCGCCAGCAGCCGCACTGGACAGGGAAAGCAAGAGACCCAGTACTTC. This translates into CASSRTGQGKQETQYF. The chain couples TRBV5-1 to TRBJ2-5; 8 bases map to TRBD1. This CDR3 has 16 amino acids. V shed 4 bases, J shed 2 bases, and the junction held 10 bases outside the gene matches. CDR1 SGHRS and CDR2 YFSETQ come from the germline V gene. Filled out from reference TRBV5-1 and TRBJ2-5, the complete variable domain reads KAGVTQTPRYLIKTRGQQVTLSCSPISGHRSVSWYQQTPGQGLQFLFEYFSETQRNKGNFPGRFSGRQFSNSRSEMNVSTLELGDSALYLCASSRTGQGKQETQYFGPGTRLLVL.

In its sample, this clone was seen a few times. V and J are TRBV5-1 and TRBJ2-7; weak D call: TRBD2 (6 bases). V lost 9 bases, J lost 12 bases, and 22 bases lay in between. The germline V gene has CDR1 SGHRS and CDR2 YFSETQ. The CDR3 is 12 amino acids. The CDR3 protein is CANPPEGHLGYF. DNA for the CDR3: TGCGCCAATCCGCCGGAGGGTCATCTCGGGTACTTC.

The CDR3 DNA reads TGCGCCAGCAGCACTCCAGGGGGCACTGAAGCTTTCTTT. It is translated as CASSTPGGTEAFF. V is TRBV4-1 and J is TRBJ1-1; 7 nucleotides agree with TRBD1. Germline CDR1 reads MGHRA; CDR2 reads YSYEKL. The CDR3 sequence is 13 residues long. V trimming: 5 bases; J trimming: 4 bases; junction bases outside the gene matches: 4.

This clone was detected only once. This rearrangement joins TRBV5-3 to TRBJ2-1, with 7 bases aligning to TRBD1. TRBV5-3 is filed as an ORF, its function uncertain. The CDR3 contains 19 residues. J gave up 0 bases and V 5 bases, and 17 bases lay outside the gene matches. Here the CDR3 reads CARRSDRVPKRSSYNEQFF. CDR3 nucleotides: TGTGCCAGAAGGTCTGACAGGGTCCCAAAGCGGAGCTCCTACAATGAGCAGTTCTTC.

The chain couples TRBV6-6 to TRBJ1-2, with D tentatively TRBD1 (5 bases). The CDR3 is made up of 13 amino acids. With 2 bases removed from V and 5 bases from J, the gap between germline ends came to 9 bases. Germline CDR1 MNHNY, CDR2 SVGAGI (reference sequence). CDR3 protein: CASSYDRSYGYTF. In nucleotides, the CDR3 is TGTGCCAGCAGTTACGACAGAAGTTATGGCTACACCTTC.